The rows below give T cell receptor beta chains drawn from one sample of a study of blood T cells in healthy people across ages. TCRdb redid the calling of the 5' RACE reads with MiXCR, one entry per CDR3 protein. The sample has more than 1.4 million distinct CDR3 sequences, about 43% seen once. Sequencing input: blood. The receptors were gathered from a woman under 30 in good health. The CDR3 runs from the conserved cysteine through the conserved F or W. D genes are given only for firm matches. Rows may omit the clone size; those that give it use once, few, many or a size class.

CATSVGSIETQYF	TGTGCCACCAGCGTCGGCTCGATAGAGACCCAGTACTTC	few	TRBJ2-5	TRBV15	-
CSAILPGTGGNEQFF	TGCAGTGCTATACTCCCCGGGACAGGGGGTAATGAGCAGTTCTTC	-	TRBJ2-1	TRBV20-1	TRBD1
CAIGGQPNTEAFF	TGTGCCATCGGTGGACAGCCGAACACTGAAGCTTTCTTT	many	TRBJ1-1	TRBV10-3	-
CASSRRDRGGEAFF	TGTGCCAGCAGCCGCCGGGACAGGGGAGGAGAAGCTTTCTTT	once	TRBJ1-1	TRBV13	TRBD1
CASQINTEAFF	TGTGCCAGCCAAATTAACACTGAAGCTTTCTTT	-	TRBJ1-1	TRBV2	-
CASRGQGPSYNEQFF	TGTGCCAGCAGAGGACAGGGTCCTTCCTACAATGAGCAGTTCTTC	few	TRBJ2-1	TRBV12-3/TRBV12-4	TRBD1
CASSESNYEQYF	TGCGCCAGCAGTGAGTCTAACTACGAGCAGTACTTC	few	TRBJ2-7	TRBV10-2	-
CSASDWGYNEQYF	TGCAGTGCCTCGGACTGGGGGTACAATGAGCAGTACTTC	-	TRBJ2-7	TRBV20-1	-
CASAQGANYGYTF	TGTGCCAGCGCCCAGGGAGCTAACTATGGCTACACCTTC	-	TRBJ1-2	TRBV25-1	-
CASSYGTGRDTEAFF	TGTGCCAGCAGCTACGGGACAGGGAGGGACACTGAAGCTTTCTTT	few	TRBJ1-1	TRBV3-1	TRBD1
CASSQDRVAFF	TGCGCCAGCAGCCAAGATAGGGTAGCTTTCTTT	-	TRBJ1-1	TRBV4-1	-
CVAGRDYRTDTQYF	TGTGTTGCCGGTAGGGACTACCGCACAGATACGCAGTATTTT	-	TRBJ2-3	TRBV30	TRBD2
CASGLVTAMNEKLFF	TGTGCTAGTGGTTTGGTTACAGCAATGAATGAAAAACTGTTTTTT	-	TRBJ1-4	TRBV12-5	-
CASNGGRVQETQYF	TGCGCCAGCAACGGCGGGAGGGTTCAAGAGACCCAGTACTTC	-	TRBJ2-5	TRBV5-1	TRBD2
CASSLTGTIYGYTF	TGTGCCAGCAGTTTGACAGGGACCATCTATGGCTACACCTTC	-	TRBJ1-2	TRBV27	TRBD1
CSVSGLASYNEQFF	TGCAGCGTTTCTGGCCTAGCCTCCTACAATGAGCAGTTCTTC	few	TRBJ2-1	TRBV29-1	-
CSGPGTLTPGGYGYTF	TGCAGTGGACCCGGGACACTTACACCCGGCGGCTATGGCTACACCTTC	-	TRBJ1-2	TRBV20-1	-
CASSLVLGDHNEQFF	TGTGCCAGCAGCTTAGTACTAGGGGATCACAATGAGCAGTTCTTC	-	TRBJ2-1	TRBV7-9	-
CASSLEAGPSEQFF	TGTGCCAGCAGCTTAGAGGCAGGGCCAAGTGAGCAGTTCTTC	-	TRBJ2-1	TRBV11-2	-
CSARDGHGRLDEQYF	TGCAGTGCTAGAGATGGCCACGGGAGGCTCGACGAGCAGTACTTC	few	TRBJ2-7	TRBV20-1	TRBD2
CASSPQGGQGSYEQYF	TGTGCCAGCTCACCCCAGGGGGGACAGGGGTCCTACGAGCAGTACTTC	-	TRBJ2-7	TRBV18	TRBD1
CASSLYLAGRETQYF	TGTGCCAGCAGCTTATACCTAGCGGGACGGGAGACCCAGTACTTC	-	TRBJ2-5	TRBV11-2	TRBD2
CASTSTGDNQPQHF	TGTGCCAGCACTTCGACAGGGGATAATCAGCCCCAGCATTTT	-	TRBJ1-5	TRBV27	TRBD1
CATSVGPAPYNEQYF	TGTGCCACCAGTGTGGGACCCGCTCCCTACAATGAGCAGTACTTC	few	TRBJ2-7	TRBV24-1	-
CASSRPGELETQYF	TGTGCCAGCAGTAGACCAGGGGAATTGGAGACCCAGTACTTC	-	TRBJ2-5	TRBV6-1	-
CASTFGQSYNEQFF	TGTGCCAGCACCTTCGGACAGAGTTACAATGAGCAGTTCTTC	few	TRBJ2-1	TRBV27	-
CASSLAGSTDTQYF	TGCGCCAGCAGCTTGGCCGGCAGCACAGATACGCAGTATTTT	many	TRBJ2-3	TRBV12-3/TRBV12-4	-
CASSLDVAGAKNEQFF	TGCGCCAGCAGCTTGGATGTAGCGGGGGCCAAGAATGAGCAGTTCTTC	many	TRBJ2-1	TRBV5-1	TRBD2
CASSFSFSGGNNEQFF	TGTGCCAGCAGCTTTTCCTTCAGCGGGGGTAACAATGAGCAGTTCTTC	-	TRBJ2-1	TRBV11-3	TRBD2
CSSGGDADTQYF	TGTTCCTCCGGAGGAGACGCAGACACGCAGTATTTT	-	TRBJ2-3	TRBV2	-
CASSLEGNEHGYTF	TGCGCCAGCAGCTTGGAGGGCAATGAGCATGGCTACACCTTC	-	TRBJ1-2	TRBV5-1	-
CASSQGVINEKLFF	TGTGCCAGCAGCCAGGGGGTGATTAATGAAAAACTGTTTTTT	-	TRBJ1-4	TRBV4-1	TRBD1
CASSQVPSLQFF	TGTGCCAGCAGCCAAGTCCCTAGCTTGCAGTTCTTC	-	TRBJ2-1	TRBV3-1	-
CSAPPLAGGIYEQYF	TGCAGTGCTCCTCCACTAGCGGGAGGGATCTACGAGCAGTACTTC	-	TRBJ2-7	TRBV20-1	TRBD2
CASSPPVGAGLINEQFF	TGTGCCAGCAGTCCCCCCGTGGGAGCGGGCCTAATCAATGAGCAGTTCTTC	-	TRBJ2-1	TRBV6-2/TRBV6-3	-
CSASTVREETQYF	TGCAGTGCTTCGACAGTGAGAGAAGAGACCCAGTACTTC	few	TRBJ2-5	TRBV20-1	-
CASRPETSWYEQYF	TGTGCCAGCAGACCCGAGACTAGTTGGTACGAGCAGTACTTC	-	TRBJ2-7	TRBV27	-